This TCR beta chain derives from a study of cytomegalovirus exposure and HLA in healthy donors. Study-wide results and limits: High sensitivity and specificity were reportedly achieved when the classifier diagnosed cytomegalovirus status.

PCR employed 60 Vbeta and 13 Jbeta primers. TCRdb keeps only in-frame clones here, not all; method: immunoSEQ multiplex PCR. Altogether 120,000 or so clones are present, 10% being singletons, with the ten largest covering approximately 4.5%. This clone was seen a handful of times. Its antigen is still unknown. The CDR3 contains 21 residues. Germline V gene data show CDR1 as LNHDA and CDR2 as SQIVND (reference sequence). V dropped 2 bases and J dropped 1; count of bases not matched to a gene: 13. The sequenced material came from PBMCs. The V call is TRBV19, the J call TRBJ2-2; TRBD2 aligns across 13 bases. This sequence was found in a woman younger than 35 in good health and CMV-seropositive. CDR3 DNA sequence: TGTGCCAGTAGTATACGGGGACTAGCGGGATATTTTACTGGGAACACCGGGGAGCTGTTTTTT. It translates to CASSIRGLAGYFTGNTGELFF.